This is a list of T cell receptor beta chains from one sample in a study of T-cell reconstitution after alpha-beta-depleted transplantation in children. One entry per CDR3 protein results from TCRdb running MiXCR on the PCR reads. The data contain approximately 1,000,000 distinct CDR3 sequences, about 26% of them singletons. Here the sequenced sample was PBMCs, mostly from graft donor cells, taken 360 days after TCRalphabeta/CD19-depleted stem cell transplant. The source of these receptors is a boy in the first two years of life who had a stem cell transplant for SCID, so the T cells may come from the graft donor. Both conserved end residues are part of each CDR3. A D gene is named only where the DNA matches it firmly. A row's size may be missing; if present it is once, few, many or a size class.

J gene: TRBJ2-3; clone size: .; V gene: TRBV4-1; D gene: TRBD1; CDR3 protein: CASSHPWTGFRTDTQYF; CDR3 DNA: TGCGCCAGCAGCCACCCCTGGACAGGGTTCCGCACAGATACGCAGTATTTT
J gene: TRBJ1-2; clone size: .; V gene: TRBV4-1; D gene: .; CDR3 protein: CASSQEEKGWGYTF; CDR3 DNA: TGCGCCAGCAGCCAAGAAGAGAAGGGTTGGGGCTACACCTTC
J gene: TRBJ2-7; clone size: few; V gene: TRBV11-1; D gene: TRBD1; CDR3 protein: CASSLYRGFYEQYF; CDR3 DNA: TGTGCCAGCAGCTTATACAGGGGCTTCTACGAGCAGTACTTC
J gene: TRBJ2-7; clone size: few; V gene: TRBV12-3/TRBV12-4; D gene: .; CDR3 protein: CASSSPDRPLEQYF; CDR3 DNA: TGTGCCAGCAGTTCCCCCGACAGACCTCTCGAGCAGTACTTC
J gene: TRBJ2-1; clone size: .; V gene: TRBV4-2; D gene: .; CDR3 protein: CASSQDRGESYNEQFF; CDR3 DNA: TGTGCCAGCAGCCAAGATCGCGGGGAGTCCTACAATGAGCAGTTCTTC
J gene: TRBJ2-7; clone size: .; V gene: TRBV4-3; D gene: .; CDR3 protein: CASSQGAGVTYEQYF; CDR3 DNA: TGCGCCAGCAGCCAAGGTGCAGGAGTCACCTACGAGCAGTACTTC
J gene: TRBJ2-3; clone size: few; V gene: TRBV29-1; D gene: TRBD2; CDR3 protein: CSVGLAGGRNTQYF; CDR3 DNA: TGCAGCGTTGGACTAGCGGGGGGGCGGAATACGCAGTATTTT
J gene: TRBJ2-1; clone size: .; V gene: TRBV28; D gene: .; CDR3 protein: CASSLARYEQFF; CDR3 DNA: TGTGCCAGCTCCCTAGCCCGGTATGAGCAGTTCTTC
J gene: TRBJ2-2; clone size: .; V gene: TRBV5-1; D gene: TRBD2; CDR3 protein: CASSVPGLETSGELFF; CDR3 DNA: TGCGCCAGCAGCGTGCCGGGACTAGAGACAAGCGGGGAGCTGTTTTTT
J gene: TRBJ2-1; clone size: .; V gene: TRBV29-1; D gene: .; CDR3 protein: CSVVPNSYNEQFF; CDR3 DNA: TGCAGCGTTGTGCCAAACTCCTACAATGAGCAGTTCTTC
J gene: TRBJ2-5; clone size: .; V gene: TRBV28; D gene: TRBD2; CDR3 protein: CASSPPDLRGGRGETQYF; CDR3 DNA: TGTGCCAGCAGCCCACCCGACTTGCGGGGGGGCCGTGGAGAGACCCAGTACTTC
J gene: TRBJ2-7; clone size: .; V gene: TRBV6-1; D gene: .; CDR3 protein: CASSGDVDEQYF; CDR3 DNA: TGTGCCAGCAGTGGAGACGTCGACGAGCAGTACTTC
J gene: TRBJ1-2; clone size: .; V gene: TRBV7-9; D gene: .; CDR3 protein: CASSTKWTLLSGYTF; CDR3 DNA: TGTGCCAGCAGCACCAAGTGGACGCTTCTGTCTGGCTACACCTTC
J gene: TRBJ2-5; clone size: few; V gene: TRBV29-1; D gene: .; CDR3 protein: CSYTVRRETQYF; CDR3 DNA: TGCAGCTACACCGTAAGGCGGGAGACCCAGTACTTC
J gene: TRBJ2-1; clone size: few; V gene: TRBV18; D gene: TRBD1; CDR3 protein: CASSQVLGQGAYNEQFF; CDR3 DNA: TGTGCCAGCTCACAGGTTCTCGGACAGGGCGCCTACAATGAGCAGTTCTTC
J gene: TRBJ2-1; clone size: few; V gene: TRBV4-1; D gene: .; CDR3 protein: CASSQDMNRDNEQFF; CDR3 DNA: TGCGCCAGCAGCCAAGATATGAACAGGGACAATGAGCAGTTCTTC
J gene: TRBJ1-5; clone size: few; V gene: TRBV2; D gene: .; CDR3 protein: CASARGDQPQHF; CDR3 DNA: TGTGCCAGCGCGCGCGGGGATCAGCCCCAGCATTTT
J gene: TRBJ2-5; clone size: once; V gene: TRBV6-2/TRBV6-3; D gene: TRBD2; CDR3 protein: CASGGLAGKQETQYF; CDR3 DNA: TGTGCCAGCGGCGGGCTAGCGGGGAAGCAAGAGACCCAGTACTTC
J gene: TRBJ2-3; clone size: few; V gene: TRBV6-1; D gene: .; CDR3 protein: CASSPLLTRETSTDTQYF; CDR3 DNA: TGTGCCAGCAGTCCCCTACTTACTAGGGAAACTAGCACAGATACGCAGTATTTT
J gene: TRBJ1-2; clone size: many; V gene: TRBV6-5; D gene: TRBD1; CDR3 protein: CASSYQGELYGYTF; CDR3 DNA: TGTGCCAGCAGTTACCAGGGGGAACTCTATGGCTACACCTTC
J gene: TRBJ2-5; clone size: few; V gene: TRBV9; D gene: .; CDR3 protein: CASSVGAAKETQYF; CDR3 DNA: TGTGCCAGCAGCGTAGGAGCAGCGAAAGAGACCCAGTACTTC
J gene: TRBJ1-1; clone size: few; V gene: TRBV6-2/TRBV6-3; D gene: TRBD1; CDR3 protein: CASRSGTGYGNTEAFF; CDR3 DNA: TGTGCCAGCAGATCCGGGACAGGGTACGGGAACACTGAAGCTTTCTTT
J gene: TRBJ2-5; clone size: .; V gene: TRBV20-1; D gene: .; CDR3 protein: CSASRSLSEAQYF; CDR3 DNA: TGCAGTGCCTCTAGAAGCCTCTCAGAGGCCCAGTACTTC
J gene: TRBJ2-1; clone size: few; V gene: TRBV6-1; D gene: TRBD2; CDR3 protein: CASSPLADNYNEQFF; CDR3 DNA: TGTGCCAGCAGTCCCCTAGCGGATAACTACAATGAGCAGTTCTTC
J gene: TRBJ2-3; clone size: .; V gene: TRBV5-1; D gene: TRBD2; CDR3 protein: CASSKGGGDTDTQYF; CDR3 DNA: TGCGCCAGCAGTAAGGGCGGGGGGGACACAGATACGCAGTATTTT
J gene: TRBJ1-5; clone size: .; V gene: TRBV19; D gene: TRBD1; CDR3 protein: CASSPGTGAGNQPQHF; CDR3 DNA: TGTGCCAGTAGTCCGGGGACAGGGGCCGGCAATCAGCCCCAGCATTTT
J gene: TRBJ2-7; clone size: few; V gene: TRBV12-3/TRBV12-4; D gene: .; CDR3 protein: CASTGSDRAYEQYF; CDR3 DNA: TGTGCCAGCACCGGGAGCGACAGGGCTTACGAGCAGTACTTC
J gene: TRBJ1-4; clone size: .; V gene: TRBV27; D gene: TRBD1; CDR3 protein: CASSQDRENEKLFF; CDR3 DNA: TGTGCCAGCAGTCAGGACAGGGAGAATGAAAAACTGTTTTTT
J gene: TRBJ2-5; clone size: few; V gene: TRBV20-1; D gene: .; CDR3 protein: CSPQVLAQETQYF; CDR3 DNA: TGCAGTCCCCAAGTCCTAGCGCAAGAGACCCAGTACTTC
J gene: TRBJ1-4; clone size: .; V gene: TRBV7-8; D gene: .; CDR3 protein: CASSPDDRHNEKLFF; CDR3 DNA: TGTGCCAGCAGCCCTGACGACAGGCATAATGAAAAACTGTTTTTT
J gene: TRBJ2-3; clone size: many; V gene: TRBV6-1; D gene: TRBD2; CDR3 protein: CATSLAGRTDTQYF; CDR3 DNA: TGTGCCACTTCCCTAGCGGGGAGAACAGATACGCAGTATTTT
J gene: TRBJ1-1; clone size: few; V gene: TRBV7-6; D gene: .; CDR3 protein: CASSDREATEAFF; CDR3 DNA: TGTGCCAGCAGCGACCGGGAGGCGACTGAAGCTTTCTTT
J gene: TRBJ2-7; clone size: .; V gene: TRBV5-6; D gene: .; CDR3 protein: CASSHTGILSYEQYF; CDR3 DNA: TGTGCCAGCAGCCACACGGGTATTCTCTCCTACGAGCAGTACTTC
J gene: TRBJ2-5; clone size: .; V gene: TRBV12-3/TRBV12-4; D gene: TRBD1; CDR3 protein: CASSLAEGQGPPQETQYF; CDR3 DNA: TGTGCCAGCAGTTTAGCGGAGGGACAGGGGCCCCCACAAGAGACCCAGTACTTC
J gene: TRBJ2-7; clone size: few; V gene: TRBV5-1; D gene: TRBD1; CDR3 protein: CASSSLDRAYEQYF; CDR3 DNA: TGCGCCAGCAGCTCCTTAGACAGGGCCTACGAGCAGTACTTC
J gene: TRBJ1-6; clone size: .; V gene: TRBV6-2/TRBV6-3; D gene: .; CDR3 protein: CASSRPSSISYNSPLHF; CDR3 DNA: TGTGCCAGCAGCCGACCCTCATCGATCTCCTATAATTCACCCCTCCACTTT
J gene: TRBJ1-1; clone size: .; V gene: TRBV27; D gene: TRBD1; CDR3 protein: CASRRRGLMNTEAFF; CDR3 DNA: TGTGCCAGCAGGAGAAGGGGGCTGATGAACACTGAAGCTTTCTTT
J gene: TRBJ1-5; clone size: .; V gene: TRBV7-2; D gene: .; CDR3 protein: CASSITLNSNQPQHF; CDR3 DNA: TGTGCCAGCAGCATAACACTAAATAGCAATCAGCCCCAGCATTTT
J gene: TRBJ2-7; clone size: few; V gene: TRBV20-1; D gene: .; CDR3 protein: CSARDRGLTRRQYF; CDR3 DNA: TGCAGTGCTAGAGATCGGGGGTTAACCAGGCGGCAGTACTTC
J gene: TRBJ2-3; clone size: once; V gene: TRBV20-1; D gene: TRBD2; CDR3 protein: CSASLAGGRTDTQYF; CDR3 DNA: TGCAGTGCGTCACTAGCGGGGGGGCGCACAGATACGCAGTATTTT
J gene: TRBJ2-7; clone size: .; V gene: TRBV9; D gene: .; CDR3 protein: CAPRIVTASYEQYF; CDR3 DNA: TGTGCCCCGAGAATAGTCACCGCCTCCTACGAGCAGTACTTC
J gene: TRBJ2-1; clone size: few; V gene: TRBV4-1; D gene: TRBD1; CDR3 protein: CASSQGTGINYNEQFF; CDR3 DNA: TGCGCCAGCAGCCAAGGGACAGGGATAAACTACAATGAGCAGTTCTTC
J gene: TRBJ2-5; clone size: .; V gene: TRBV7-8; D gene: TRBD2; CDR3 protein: CASSLAELAGMEETQYF; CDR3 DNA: TGTGCCAGCAGCTTAGCCGAGCTAGCGGGGATGGAAGAGACCCAGTACTTC
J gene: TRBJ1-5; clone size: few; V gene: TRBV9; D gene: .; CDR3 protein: CASSTGDGSNQPQHF; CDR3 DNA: TGTGCCAGCAGCACCGGGGACGGTAGCAATCAGCCCCAGCATTTT
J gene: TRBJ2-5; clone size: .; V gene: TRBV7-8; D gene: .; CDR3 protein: CASSLMLLASSETQYF; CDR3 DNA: TGTGCCAGCAGCCTGATGTTACTAGCTTCCTCCGAGACCCAGTACTTC
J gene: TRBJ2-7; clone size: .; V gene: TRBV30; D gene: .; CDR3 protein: CAWSVMAVSYEQYF; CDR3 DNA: TGTGCCTGGAGTGTAATGGCAGTCTCCTACGAGCAGTACTTC
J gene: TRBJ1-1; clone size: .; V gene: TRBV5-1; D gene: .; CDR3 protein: CASSFREHTEAFF; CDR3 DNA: TGCGCCAGCAGCTTCAGGGAACACACTGAAGCTTTCTTT
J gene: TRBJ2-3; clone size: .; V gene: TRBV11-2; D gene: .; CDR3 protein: CASSSSGDRTDTQYF; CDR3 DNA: TGTGCCAGCAGCTCTTCGGGGGATCGCACAGATACGCAGTATTTT
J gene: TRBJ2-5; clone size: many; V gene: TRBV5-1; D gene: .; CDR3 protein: CASSLRQETQYF; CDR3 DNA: TGTGCCAGCAGCTTACGACAAGAGACCCAGTACTTC
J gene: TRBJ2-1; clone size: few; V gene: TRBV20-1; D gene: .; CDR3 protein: CSAPSPGTDSSYNEQFF; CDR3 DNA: TGCAGTGCCCCGTCTCCCGGGACGGATAGCTCCTACAATGAGCAGTTCTTC
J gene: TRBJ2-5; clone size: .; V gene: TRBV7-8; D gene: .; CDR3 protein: CASSLVRPRPQETQYF; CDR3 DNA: TGTGCCAGCAGCTTAGTTCGTCCCAGGCCACAAGAGACCCAGTACTTC
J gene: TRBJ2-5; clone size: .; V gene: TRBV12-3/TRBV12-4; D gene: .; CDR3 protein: CASSRGEGTQYF; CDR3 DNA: TGTGCCAGCAGTAGGGGAGAAGGGACCCAGTACTTC
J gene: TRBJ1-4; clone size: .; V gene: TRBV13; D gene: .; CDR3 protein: CASSLRAGREKLFF; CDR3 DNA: TGTGCCAGCAGCTTGAGAGCGGGGCGTGAAAAACTGTTTTTT
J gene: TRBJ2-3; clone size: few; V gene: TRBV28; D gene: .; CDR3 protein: CASSFLSGLTDTQYF; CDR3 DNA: TGTGCCAGCAGTTTCCTTAGCGGCCTCACAGATACGCAGTATTTT
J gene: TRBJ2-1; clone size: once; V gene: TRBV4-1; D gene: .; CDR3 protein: CASSQSPGGAYNEQFF; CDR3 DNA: TGCGCCAGCAGCCAATCACCCGGGGGTGCCTACAATGAGCAGTTCTTC
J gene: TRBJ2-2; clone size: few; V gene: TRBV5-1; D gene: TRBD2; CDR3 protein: CASSRGGLALGELFF; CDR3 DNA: TGCGCCAGCAGCCGGGGGGGACTAGCCCTCGGGGAGCTGTTTTTT
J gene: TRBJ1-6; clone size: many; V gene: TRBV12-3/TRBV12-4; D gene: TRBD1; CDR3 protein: CASSPDRGGSPLHF; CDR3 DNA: TGTGCCAGCAGTCCCGACAGGGGTGGTTCACCCCTCCACTTT
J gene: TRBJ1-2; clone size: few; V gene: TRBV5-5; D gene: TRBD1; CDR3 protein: CASSFDREEHGYTF; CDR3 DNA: TGTGCCAGCAGCTTTGACAGGGAGGAACATGGCTACACCTTC
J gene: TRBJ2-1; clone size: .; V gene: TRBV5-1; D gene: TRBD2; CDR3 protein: CASSSQTSGGAREQFF; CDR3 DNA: TGCGCCAGCAGTTCCCAGACTAGCGGGGGGGCAAGGGAGCAGTTCTTC
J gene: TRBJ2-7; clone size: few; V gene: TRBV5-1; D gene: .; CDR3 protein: CASSLVPLYEQYF; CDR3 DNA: TGCGCCAGCAGCTTGGTCCCGTTATACGAGCAGTACTTC